The 28 T cell receptor beta chains given below trace back to one sample, sequenced in a study of cytomegalovirus exposure and HLA in healthy donors. Some clones are missing from TCRdb's copy, which holds only in-frame ones; the method was immunoSEQ multiplex PCR. This sample has 100,000 to 150,000 clones, with around nine tenths found just once. Sequencing was done on a sample of PBMCs. The receptors shown here come from a woman between 18 and 30 years old in good health and CMV-seronegative.

In this sample, this clone turned up a few times. The V call is TRBV7-8, the J call TRBJ1-1; possibly TRBD1 for D (5 bases). V lost 0 bases and J 5 bases, leaving 10 bases between the germline ends. Looked up from germline, CDR1 is SGHVS and CDR2 is FQNEAQ. The CDR3 totals 14 residues. Here the CDR3 reads CASSLARGRTEAFF. In DNA form, the CDR3 reads TGTGCCAGCAGCTTAGCTAGGGGCAGGACTGAAGCTTTCTTT.

V gene TRBV28 combines with J gene TRBJ1-2; D uncertain. Trimming took off 3 bases at V and 2 bases at J, with 4 bases between the two ends. This CDR3 contains 12 residues. The germline CDR1 and CDR2 sequences are MDHEN and SYDVKM. The CDR3 DNA follows: TGTGCCAGCAGTTTGGAGAACTATGGCTACACCTTC. It codes for CASSLENYGYTF.

The chain uses TRBV5-1 and TRBJ1-3; no reliable D call. The germline V and J ends were trimmed by 4 bases and 0 bases, with 11 bases remaining between them. This CDR3 comprises 15 residues. Germline V CDR1 and CDR2: SGHRS, YFSETQ. This chain's CDR3 is CASSTRGSSGNTIYF. In nucleotides, the CDR3 is TGCGCCAGCAGCACCCGCGGGAGCTCTGGAAACACCATATATTTT. Using reference TRBV5-1 and TRBJ1-3 for the parts outside the CDR3, the full variable domain is KAGVTQTPRYLIKTRGQQVTLSCSPISGHRSVSWYQQTPGQGLQFLFEYFSETQRNKGNFPGRFSGRQFSNSRSEMNVSTLELGDSALYLCASSTRGSSGNTIYFGEGSWLTVV.

J is TRBJ1-2 and V is TRBV7-2; 7 bases align to TRBD1. This CDR3 region has 16 residues. Germline assignment: CDR1 SGHTA and CDR2 FQGNSA. J lost 0 bases, V lost 3 bases, and 7 bases had no gene match. This CDR3 reads CASSLVRDSPNYGYTF. DNA for the CDR3: TGTGCCAGCAGCTTGGTCCGGGACAGCCCTAACTATGGCTACACCTTC. The full variable domain, in which reference TRBV7-2 and TRBJ1-2 provide the parts outside the CDR3, is GAGVSQSPSNKVTEKGKDVELRCDPISGHTALYWYRQSLGQGLEFLIYFQGNSAPDKSGLPSDRFSAERTGGSVSTLTIQRTQQEDSAVYLCASSLVRDSPNYGYTFGSGTRLTVV.

Only one count was recorded for this clone. The gene calls are TRBV27 and TRBJ1-2; D may be TRBD1 (6 bases). Trimming stripped 6 bases from V and 4 bases from J, with 12 bases between. This CDR3 is 13 amino acids long. Germline loops: CDR1 MNHEY, CDR2 SMNVEV (reference sequence). CDR3: CASSSTGLYGYTF. CDR3 nucleotides: TGTGCCAGCAGCTCAACAGGGCTCTATGGCTACACCTTC.

This clone occurred once. This chain links TRBV12-5 with TRBJ1-3; no clear D. Per germline, CDR1 LGHNT and CDR2 FRNRAP. The CDR3 has 16 residues. Between the trimmed V and J ends, which lost 2 bases and 0 bases, there was a span of 11 bases. Written as DNA, the CDR3 is TGTGCTAGTGGTTTGTTACTTCATAGCTCTGGAAACACCATATATTTT. It yields the protein CASGLLLHSSGNTIYF.

CDR3 sequence: CASSFPGQGVYEQYF. Here the CDR3 DNA reads TGTGCCAGCAGTTTCCCCGGACAGGGGGTGTACGAGCAGTACTTC. The rearrangement uses TRBV28 and TRBJ2-7, with 10 nucleotides matching TRBD1. The J segment lost 4 bases and the V segment lost 3 bases, leaving 6 bases of the junction unmatched. Per germline, CDR1 MDHEN and CDR2 SYDVKM. This CDR3 is built from 15 residues.

This chain joins TRBV5-1 and TRBJ2-2, with 9 bases matching TRBD2. Unmatched junction bases numbered 10, after V lost 5 bases and J lost 2 bases. Germline-derived CDR1 and CDR2 are SGHRS and YFSETQ. The CDR3 is 17 amino acids. The CDR3 is CASSSSGGTLNTGELFF. The CDR3 nucleotides are TGCGCCAGCAGTTCAAGCGGGGGGACTCTAAACACCGGGGAGCTGTTTTTT.

The V call is TRBV5-1, the J call TRBJ2-1, with TRBD2 matching over 11 bases. V lost 4 bases and J lost 7; bases outside the gene matches: 10. The length of the CDR3 is 16 residues. Germline V gene lookup returns CDR1 SGHRS and CDR2 YFSETQ. DNA for the CDR3: TGCGCCAGCAGCCCTGGTGGGACTAGCGGTAGAAATGAGCAGTTCTTC. Encoded protein: CASSPGGTSGRNEQFF.

The CDR3 sequence: CASSQIRGGTHNEQFF. The CDR3, as DNA: TGTGCCAGCAGCCAAATACGGGGGGGGACCCACAATGAGCAGTTCTTC. This chain uses TRBV5-4 with TRBJ2-1; 8 bases line up with TRBD2. V dropped 4 bases and J dropped 5; count of bases not matched to a gene: 11. Germline V lookup: CDR1 SGHNT, CDR2 YYREEE (reference sequence). The CDR3 covers 16 residues.

This chain joins TRBV27 and TRBJ1-2; a weak D match, TRBD1 (6 bases). Deletions cut 6 bases from V and 7 bases from J, with 15 bases between. CDR3 length equals 13 residues. Germline lookup yields CDR1 MNHEY and CDR2 SMNVEV (reference sequence). As DNA, the CDR3 is TGTGCCAGCAGCTACAGGGATCTCTCTGGCTACACCTTC. Residues: CASSYRDLSGYTF.

V usage is TRBV18 and J usage is TRBJ2-7, with a tentative D call TRBD2 (6 bases). The V and J ends lost 4 bases and 1 base respectively, with 17 bases between them. The CDR3 is made up of 16 amino acids. Germline values: CDR1 KGHSH, CDR2 LQKENI. This CDR3 reads CASSRGTLGQSYEQYF. CDR3 nucleotide sequence: TGTGCCAGCTCACGCGGGACTCTTGGCCAGTCCTACGAGCAGTACTTC.

This chain joins TRBV7-9 and TRBJ2-7; 9 nucleotides match TRBD1. V lost 4 bases and J lost 0; bases outside the gene matches: 4. CDR3 length: 15 residues. Germline lookup yields CDR1 SEHNR and CDR2 FQNEAQ (reference sequence). CDR3 sequence reads: CASSSEGQGSYEQYF. The CDR3 DNA sequence: TGTGCCAGCAGCTCCGAGGGACAGGGCTCCTACGAGCAGTACTTC.

The chain recombines TRBV19 with TRBJ1-5, with D possibly being TRBD1 (5 bases). The germline V and J ends were trimmed by 5 bases and 2 bases, with 13 bases remaining between them. Germline assignment: CDR1 LNHDA and CDR2 SQIVND (reference sequence). The CDR3 covers 15 residues. DNA of the CDR3: TGTGCCAGTAGTCTCCCCGGGGGAGGCAATCAGCCCCAGCATTTT. Its translation is CASSLPGGGNQPQHF.

The chain uses TRBV7-9 and TRBJ1-1; D gene uncertain. This CDR3 is built from 12 residues. Germline V gene lookup returns CDR1 SEHNR and CDR2 FQNEAQ (reference sequence). The V end was cut by 4 bases, the J end by 5 bases, with 8 bases between. The CDR3: CASSSMRTEAFF. CDR3 sequence (DNA): TGTGCCAGCAGCTCGATGAGGACTGAAGCTTTCTTT.

This sequence joins TRBV4-1 and TRBJ2-5; TRBD1 agrees at 8 bases. V lost 3 bases to trimming and J lost 4 bases; unmatched junction nucleotides: 4. This CDR3 has 14 residues. Germline V lookup: CDR1 MGHRA, CDR2 YSYEKL. CDR3 coding DNA: TGCGCCAGCAGCCAGGACAGGGCGCGAGAGACCCAGTACTTC. Translated, it gives CASSQDRARETQYF.

The V gene is TRBV27, the J gene TRBJ2-7, with D perhaps TRBD2 (7 bases). V was pared by 5 bases and J by 2 bases, with 13 bases between. Germline CDR1 MNHEY, CDR2 SMNVEV (reference sequence). This CDR3 is built from 14 residues. The CDR3 sequence: CASSPRGATYEQYF. DNA for the CDR3: TGTGCCAGCAGTCCTCGGGGGGCAACCTACGAGCAGTACTTC.

The rearrangement uses TRBV5-1 and TRBJ2-1; perhaps TRBD2 as D (5 bases). Germline-derived CDR1 and CDR2 are SGHRS and YFSETQ. With 1 base removed from V and 15 bases from J, the gap between germline ends came to 23 bases. CDR3 length equals 15 residues. The CDR3 here is CASSLTPATPWTGFF. Here the CDR3 DNA reads TGCGCCAGCAGCTTGACCCCCGCTACCCCTTGGACTGGGTTCTTC.

In DNA form, the CDR3 reads TGTGCCACCGCCGACAGCTACAATGAGCAGTTCTTC. It translates to CATADSYNEQFF. V gene TRBV2 combines with J gene TRBJ2-1; the D gene is possibly TRBD1 (5 bases). The CDR3 totals 12 residues. Trimming took off 10 bases at V and 3 bases at J, with 10 bases between the two ends. Germline V gives CDR1 SNHLY, CDR2 FYNNEI. The full variable domain, completed using reference TRBV2 and TRBJ2-1, is EPEVTQTPSHQVTQMGQEVILRCVPISNHLYFYWYRQILGQKVEFLVSFYNNEISEKSEIFDDQFSVERPDGSNFTLKIRSTKLEDSAMYFCATADSYNEQFFGPGTRLTVL.

The chain employs TRBV14 and TRBJ2-7, with a weak D call TRBD2 (5 bases). Trimming cost V 2 bases and J 0 bases, with 8 bases left between them. This CDR3 contains 14 residues. Germline values: CDR1 SGHDN, CDR2 FVKESK. In DNA, the CDR3 is TGTGCCAGCAGCCAATCCGGGATCTCCTACGAGCAGTACTTC. Its protein product is CASSQSGISYEQYF.

The V call is TRBV5-8, the J call TRBJ1-3; 7 nucleotides align to TRBD1. This CDR3 has 15 residues. V was pared by 4 bases and J by 2 bases, with 6 bases of the junction left unmatched. The germline CDR1 and CDR2 sequences are SGHTS and YDEGEE. CDR3 protein: CASSAGQTTGNTIYF. The CDR3 bases are TGTGCCAGCAGCGCGGGACAGACGACTGGAAACACCATATATTTT.

This sequence joins TRBV11-3 and TRBJ2-7; 9 bases match TRBD1. Trimming removed 5 bases from V and 2 bases from J; junction bases left unmatched: 7. CDR1 is SGHNT and CDR2 is YENEEA in the germline V gene. This CDR3 comprises 15 residues. CDR3 DNA: TGTGCCAGCAGCGATGGGACAGGGATTCCCTACGAGCAGTACTTC. It specifies CASSDGTGIPYEQYF. Based on the CDR3 plus reference TRBV11-3 and TRBJ2-7, the full variable domain is EAGVVQSPRYKIIEKKQPVAFWCNPISGHNTLYWYLQNLGQGPELLIRYENEEAVDDSQLPKDRFSAERLKGVDSTLKIQPAELGDSAVYLCASSDGTGIPYEQYFGPGTRLTVT.

The V and J genes are TRBV11-3 and TRBJ1-2; D is undetermined. Trimming took 5 bases from V and 4 from J, leaving 11 bases between them. The CDR3 length is 13 residues. The germline V gene has CDR1 SGHNT and CDR2 YENEEA. The CDR3 region is CASSQERIYGYTF. The CDR3 nucleotides read TGTGCCAGCAGCCAGGAAAGGATCTATGGCTACACCTTC.

This clone was seen more than once but under ten times. The V gene is TRBV18, the J gene TRBJ1-5, with D unresolved. Germline CDR1 KGHSH, CDR2 LQKENI. Trimming removed 2 bases from V and 5 bases from J, with 7 bases in between. The CDR3 sequence is 13 residues long. The CDR3 nucleotides are TGTGCCAGCTCACCAGGCGGATATCAGCCCCAGCATTTT. Translating it yields CASSPGGYQPQHF.

The DNA of the CDR3 is TGTGCCAGCAGCCGAGGACCCGGAGGGGGCTACACCTTC. Its translation: CASSRGPGGGYTF. This sequence joins TRBV7-9 and TRBJ1-2; D ambiguous. CDR1 and CDR2 from the germline V gene are SEHNR and FQNEAQ (reference sequence). The CDR3 is 13 amino acids. Trimming removed 5 bases at V and 8 bases at J, with 15 bases between.

The J gene is TRBJ2-2, the V gene TRBV19; D remains unclear. Trimming took off 3 bases at V and 4 bases at J, with 15 bases between the two ends. Germline CDR1 reads LNHDA; CDR2 reads SQIVND (reference sequence). This CDR3 contains 16 residues. The CDR3 DNA follows: TGTGCCAGTAGTATTACATCCCACCCGGGCACCGGGGAGCTGTTTTTT. This codes for CASSITSHPGTGELFF.

The CDR3 DNA is TGCGCCAGCAGCTTGGGGACAGCTAATGAAAAACTGTTTTTT. Translated: CASSLGTANEKLFF. The V gene is TRBV5-1, the J gene TRBJ1-4, with D maybe TRBD1 (6 bases). Trimming took off 0 bases at V and 3 bases at J, with 6 bases between the two ends. The CDR3 runs to 14 residues. Germline V lookup: CDR1 SGHRS, CDR2 YFSETQ.

The J gene is TRBJ1-6, the V gene TRBV2; the match to TRBD1 covers 8 bases. V shed 3 bases and J 7 bases; nucleotides not matched to a gene: 11. CDR1 and CDR2 (germline): SNHLY, FYNNEI. The CDR3 totals 17 residues. The CDR3 is CASSDDRGSRPNSPLHF. CDR3 nucleotide sequence: TGTGCCAGCAGTGACGACAGGGGCTCGAGACCAAATTCACCCCTCCACTTT.